These 14 T cell receptor beta chains came from one sample sequenced in a study of long-term antiretroviral therapy in people with HIV. Sequencing relied on immunoSEQ assay v3.0, run at survey level. Method: immunoSEQ multiplex PCR; TCRdb's copy keeps in-frame clones and lacks some. The sample contains approximately 20,000 clones, roughly four fifths of which appear only once. The input for sequencing was unsorted PBMCs, taken 2.2 years after starting antiretroviral therapy. These receptors all stem from a man aged 50 to 60 with HIV.

V and J are TRBV19 and TRBJ2-7; 11 bases line up with TRBD1. The CDR3 runs 15 residues. Germline CDR1 and CDR2: LNHDA and SQIVND (reference sequence). V shed 2 bases, J shed 5 bases, and the junction held 5 bases outside the gene matches. CDR3 sequence (DNA): TGTGCCAGTAGTATATATAGGACAGGGGGCGACGAGCAGTACTTC. Protein product: CASSIYRTGGDEQYF.

J is TRBJ2-2 and V is TRBV5-1, with 7 positions matching TRBD1. The CDR3 runs to 14 residues. V lost 4 bases to trimming and J lost 6 bases; unmatched junction nucleotides: 6. Germline CDR1 reads SGHRS; CDR2 reads YFSETQ. The CDR3, as DNA: TGCGCCAGCAGCCTAGGACAGGTTTCCGGGGAGCTGTTTTTT. Amino acids: CASSLGQVSGELFF. The whole variable domain, filled in from reference TRBV5-1 and TRBJ2-2, reads KAGVTQTPRYLIKTRGQQVTLSCSPISGHRSVSWYQQTPGQGLQFLFEYFSETQRNKGNFPGRFSGRQFSNSRSEMNVSTLELGDSALYLCASSLGQVSGELFFGEGSRLTVL.

This chain connects TRBV4-3 to TRBJ2-1; D not resolved. The V gene lost 5 bases and the J gene lost 0 bases, with 11 bases spanning the gap. The CDR3 loop spans 15 amino acids. Germline assignment: CDR1 LGHNA and CDR2 YSLEER. This chain's CDR3 is CASSVDRSSYNEQFF. The CDR3 coding sequence is TGCGCCAGCAGCGTCGATCGGAGCTCCTACAATGAGCAGTTCTTC.

The chain carries TRBV5-1 and TRBJ2-1; D tentatively fits TRBD1 or TRBD2 (6 bases each). The ends were cut back, 7 bases at V and 8 bases at J, with 13 bases in the middle. The germline V gene encodes CDR1 SGHRS and CDR2 YFSETQ. This CDR3 spans 12 amino acids. The DNA for the CDR3 is TGCGCCAGCTGTGGGGGGCTACATGAGCAGTTCTTC. Protein sequence: CASCGGLHEQFF.

The rearrangement joins TRBV7-9 to TRBJ1-1, with 8 positions matching TRBD1. V was clipped by 0 bases and J by 11 bases; unmatched bases: 8. Germline V CDR1 and CDR2: SEHNR, FQNEAQ (reference sequence). This CDR3 is built from 14 residues. CDR3 in amino acids: CASSLALQGAVAFF. CDR3 nucleotides: TGTGCCAGCAGCTTAGCGCTCCAGGGGGCCGTCGCTTTCTTT.

This chain uses TRBV5-4 with TRBJ2-1; 8 positions match TRBD1. CDR1 and CDR2 (germline): SGHNT, YYREEE (reference sequence). This CDR3 has 15 amino acids. J gave up 1 base and V 2 bases, and 2 bases lay outside the gene matches. CDR3 residues: CASSFRQGSYNEQFF. CDR3 DNA: TGTGCCAGCAGCTTCAGACAGGGGTCCTACAATGAGCAGTTCTTC. Complete variable domain (other parts from reference TRBV5-4 and TRBJ2-1): ETGVTQSPTHLIKTRGQQVTLRCSSQSGHNTVSWYQQALGQGPQFIFQYYREEENGRGNFPPRFSGLQFPNYSSELNVNALELDDSALYLCASSFRQGSYNEQFFGPGTRLTVL.

The rearrangement joins TRBV5-1 to TRBJ2-1; D is perhaps TRBD2 (5 bases). Germline V gene sequence: CDR1 SGHRS, CDR2 YFSETQ. The V end was cut by 2 bases, the J end by 0 bases, with 9 bases between. The CDR3 has 15 residues. CDR3 sequence (DNA): TGCGCCAGCAGCTTCGGTGGGAGCTCCTACAATGAGCAGTTCTTC. Translation gives CASSFGGSSYNEQFF.

This chain joins TRBV9 and TRBJ2-5; D is possibly TRBD1 or TRBD2 (5 bases each). The CDR3 totals 15 residues. Germline V gene lookup returns CDR1 SGDLS and CDR2 YYNGEE. Between the trimmed V and J ends, which lost 2 bases and 2 bases, there was a span of 13 bases. CDR3 in DNA: TGTGCCAGCAGCGTCTTTGGGGGATGGCAAGAGACCCAGTACTTC. It is translated as CASSVFGGWQETQYF. The whole variable domain, remainder taken from reference TRBV9 and TRBJ2-5, is DSGVTQTPKHLITATGQRVTLRCSPRSGDLSVYWYQQSLDQGLQFLIQYYNGEERAKGNILERFSAQQFPDLHSELNLSSLELGDSALYFCASSVFGGWQETQYFGPGTRLLVL.

This sequence joins TRBV29-1 and TRBJ1-5, with D tentatively TRBD1 (6 bases). The length of the CDR3 is 14 residues. Germline CDR1 is SQVTM and CDR2 is ANQGSEA. V was cut by 0 bases and J by 6 bases, with 12 bases left in between. The CDR3 reads CSVEDGGAGQPQHF. CDR3 DNA sequence: TGCAGCGTTGAAGATGGGGGCGCGGGTCAGCCCCAGCATTTT.

The chain combines TRBV18 with TRBJ1-2, with D tentatively TRBD1 (5 bases). Germline loops: CDR1 KGHSH, CDR2 LQKENI. Trimming pared 6 bases from V and 7 bases from J, leaving 15 bases between. This CDR3 comprises 13 residues. CDR3 coding DNA: TGTGCCAGCTCCCTCGGACAATTCGGTGGCTACACCTTC. Encoded protein: CASSLGQFGGYTF.

The chain employs TRBV5-6 and TRBJ1-2, with D possibly matching TRBD1 (6 bases). The CDR3 has 12 amino acids. From germline, CDR1 is SGHDT and CDR2 YYEEEE. Trimming shortened V by 4 bases and J by 8 bases, and 12 bases separated the two germline ends. CDR3 sequence (DNA): TGTGCCAGCAGCACACTACAGGGCGGCTACACCTTC. It is translated as CASSTLQGGYTF. Full variable domain (rest looked up from reference TRBV5-6 and TRBJ1-2): DAGVTQSPTHLIKTRGQQVTLRCSPKSGHDTVSWYQQALGQGPQFIFQYYEEEERQRGNFPDRFSGHQFPNYSSELNVNALLLGDSALYLCASSTLQGGYTFGSGTRLTVV.

This rearrangement joins TRBV6-1 to TRBJ1-5; 8 nucleotides align to TRBD1. Germline CDR1 reads MNHNS; CDR2 reads SASEGT. The CDR3 has 15 amino acids. V lost 6 bases and J lost 7; bases outside the gene matches: 11. CDR3 amino acids: CASSLPRGLGQPQHF. The CDR3 region has the DNA TGTGCCAGCAGCCTCCCCAGGGGGCTTGGACAGCCCCAGCATTTT.

The chain joins TRBV4-3 to TRBJ1-2; D remains unclear. Looked up from germline, CDR1 is LGHNA and CDR2 is YSLEER. With 0 bases removed from V and 7 bases from J, the gap between germline ends came to 12 bases. The CDR3 totals 14 residues. CDR3 loop: CASSQDAKGRGYTF. The CDR3 nucleotides read TGCGCCAGCAGCCAAGATGCGAAAGGCCGTGGCTACACCTTC.

This chain uses TRBV4-3 with TRBJ1-1, with D tentatively TRBD1 (6 bases). Germline lookup yields CDR1 LGHNA and CDR2 YSLEER. The CDR3 loop spans 16 amino acids. V was shortened by 1 base and J by 0 bases, with 12 bases between the two germline ends. CDR3 nucleotides: TGCGCCAGCAGCCAAGGAGAAGAGGGGGTGAACACTGAAGCTTTCTTT. Protein: CASSQGEEGVNTEAFF.